This T cell receptor beta chain was captured by sequencing in a study of cytomegalovirus exposure and HLA in healthy donors. PCR primers comprised 60 Vbeta and 13 Jbeta primers. The data were produced by immunoSEQ multiplex PCR, yet TCRdb's version contains in-frame clones alone and is incomplete. The sample includes approximately 99,000 clones, about four fifths of them seen just once. This CDR3 region has 13 residues. CDR1 and CDR2 (germline): SGDLS, YYNGEE. The V end lost 0 bases, the J end lost 5 bases, and 6 bases lay between the germline ends. This clone turned up a few times. The chain uses TRBV9 and TRBJ1-5; D might be TRBD1 (5 bases). The sequencing sample was made of PBMCs. The TCR comes from a male donor in good health and CMV-seropositive. CDR3 residues: CASSVEGDQPQHF. In DNA, the CDR3 is TGTGCCAGCAGCGTAGAAGGGGATCAGCCCCAGCATTTT.